This TCR beta chain was sequenced during a study of T cell responses to AZD1222 COVID-19 vaccine. This table comes from immunoSEQ multiplex PCR, and its TCRdb copy is limited to in-frame clones, with some not included. The table has 40,000 to 55,000 clones, 70% to 90% seen once; the top ten hold approximately 1.2%. Study conclusions and caveats: Spike-specific TCR breadth rose after two AZD1222 doses, and depth rose as well. Repertoire sampling was restricted to post-peak T cell response timepoints. Donors were largely white British and mainly female; clonal diversity was possibly underestimated. Across spike, vaccine-associated CD4 TCRs were found, dominant at 160-218 and 743-854.

A remark on this clone: The antigen is unknown.

Germline loops: CDR1 LGHDT, CDR2 YNNKEL (reference sequence). V was cut by 4 bases and J by 6 bases, with 16 bases left in between. This CDR3 has 15 amino acids. The chain uses TRBV3-1 (or the pseudogene TRBV3-2) and TRBJ1-5, with D possibly being TRBD1 (5 bases). The clonotype was recovered from an adult who received the AZD1222 COVID-19 vaccine. Material: peripheral blood, obtained 28 days after the second AZD1222 dose. This chain's CDR3 is CASSPLGGGSQPQHF. Written as DNA, the CDR3 is TGTGCCAGCAGCCCGCTGGGGGGAGGGAGTCAGCCCCAGCATTTT.